This T cell receptor beta chain was identified in a study of OX40 agonist ivuxolimab in advanced cancers. Turning to the study itself: Ivuxolimab, an antibody that agonizes OX40 (CD134), was administered to the patients.

CDR1 is SGHDT and CDR2 is YYEEEE in the germline V gene. The CDR3 has 15 residues. V lost 4 bases, J lost 5 bases, and 5 bases stayed unmatched. The method was immunoSEQ multiplex PCR; TCRdb's version includes in-frame clones alone and lacks a portion of them. The data contain approximately 61,000 clones, approximately 90% of them singletons. The starting material was CD4+ or CD8+ T cells sorted from blood, obtained in a trial of the OX40 agonist ivuxolimab. The rearrangement joins TRBV5-6 to TRBJ1-5; 11 nucleotides match TRBD1. This sequence was found in an adult with an advanced solid tumor such as melanoma, head and neck, liver or kidney cancer. For the CDR3, the DNA is TGTGCCAGCAGCCGCCGGGACAGGGGGTATCAGCCCCAGCATTTT. Amino acid sequence: CASSRRDRGYQPQHF.